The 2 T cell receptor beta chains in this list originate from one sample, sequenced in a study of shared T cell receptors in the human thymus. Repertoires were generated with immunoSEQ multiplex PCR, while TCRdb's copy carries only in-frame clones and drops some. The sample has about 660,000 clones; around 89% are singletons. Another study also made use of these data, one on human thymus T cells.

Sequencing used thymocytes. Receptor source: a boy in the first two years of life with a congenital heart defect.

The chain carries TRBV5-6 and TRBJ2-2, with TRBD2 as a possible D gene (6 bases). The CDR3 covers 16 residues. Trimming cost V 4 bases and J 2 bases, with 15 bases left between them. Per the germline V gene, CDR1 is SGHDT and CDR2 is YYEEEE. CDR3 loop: CASSPSGLSNTGELFF. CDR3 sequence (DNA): TGTGCCAGCAGCCCCTCGGGACTCAGTAACACCGGGGAGCTGTTTTTT.

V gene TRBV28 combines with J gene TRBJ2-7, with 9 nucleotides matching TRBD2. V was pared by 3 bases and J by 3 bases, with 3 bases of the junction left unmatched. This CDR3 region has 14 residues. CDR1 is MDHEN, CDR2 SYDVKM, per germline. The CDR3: CASSFRLADYEQYF. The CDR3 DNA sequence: TGTGCCAGCAGTTTCCGACTAGCGGACTACGAGCAGTACTTC.